What follows are 14 T cell receptor beta chains derived from one specimen sequenced in a study of T cell clonotyping in hematopoietic cell transplantation. Here immunoSEQ multiplex PCR was the method, and the copy in TCRdb shows in-frame clones only, minus some. The table records about 14,000 clones, 70% to 90% of them present only once. The source material was PBMCs, sampled 100 days after allogeneic stem cell transplant. The receptors derive from a male patient in his forties or fifties who had an allogeneic stem cell transplant from an unrelated donor, so T cells may come from the graft donor. Some clones in this sample may be carry-over from other donors' samples.

The J gene is TRBJ2-3, the V gene TRBV7-8; D not certain. The germline V and J ends were trimmed by 3 bases and 4 bases, with 14 bases remaining between them. Germline loops: CDR1 SGHVS, CDR2 FQNEAQ. The CDR3 extends over 15 amino acids. This chain's CDR3 is CASSFSWSPSDTQYF. The DNA for the CDR3 is TGTGCCAGCAGCTTTTCTTGGAGTCCATCAGATACGCAGTATTTT.

The chain is built from TRBV5-1 and TRBJ1-2; D is undetermined. The CDR3 covers 14 residues. V lost 0 bases and J lost 2, with 8 bases in between. CDR1 and CDR2 (germline): SGHRS, YFSETQ. The CDR3 DNA reads TGCGCCAGCAGCTTGGGGGATATAAACTATGGCTACACCTTC. It is translated as CASSLGDINYGYTF.

This clone appeared a single time. The chain has TRBV6-6 and TRBJ2-5; 12 bases fit TRBD2. Germline CDR1 is MNHNY and CDR2 is SVGAGI (reference sequence). The CDR3 contains 16 residues. The V and J ends lost 2 bases and 2 bases, in that order; junction bases with no gene match: 3. The CDR3 is CASSYTLAGGQETQYF. In nucleotides, the CDR3 is TGTGCCAGCAGTTACACGCTAGCGGGGGGGCAAGAGACCCAGTACTTC.

The chain joins TRBV4-2 to TRBJ2-5; 10 positions agree with TRBD2. CDR3 size: 21 residues. Trimming cost V 3 bases and J 2 bases; bases outside gene matches: 21. CDR1 and CDR2 from the germline V gene are LGHNA and YNFKEQ. The CDR3 is CASSQTVLGGYTSGDQETQYF. The CDR3 DNA reads as TGTGCCAGCAGCCAGACAGTACTAGGGGGCTATACTAGCGGGGATCAAGAGACCCAGTACTTC.

The V and J genes are TRBV5-1 and TRBJ1-4; 7 bases fit TRBD1. CDR3 length: 17 amino acids. Per germline, CDR1 SGHRS and CDR2 YFSETQ. Germline trimming cut 0 bases from V and 10 bases from J; bases unmatched to any gene: 15. The CDR3 here is CASSLALDGGGSGKLFF. As DNA, the CDR3 is TGCGCCAGCAGCTTGGCTTTAGATGGAGGGGGCAGTGGAAAACTGTTTTTT.

The V gene is TRBV7-3, the J gene TRBJ2-7; 8 bases are shared with TRBD2. Unmatched junction bases numbered 5, after V lost 5 bases and J lost 2 bases. This CDR3 is 14 amino acids long. Germline V gene data show CDR1 as SGHTA and CDR2 as FQGTGA. CDR3: CASSPTGGAYEQYF. DNA of the CDR3: TGTGCCAGCAGCCCGACGGGGGGGGCCTACGAGCAGTACTTC.

J is TRBJ1-6 and V is TRBV10-2; 11 bases agree with TRBD1. This CDR3 contains 16 residues. V lost 5 bases, J lost 9 bases, and 9 bases stayed unmatched. The germline gives CDR1 WSHSY, CDR2 SAAADI. The CDR3 loop is CASSSGTGGPGSPLHF. CDR3 bases: TGCGCCAGCAGTTCCGGGACAGGGGGACCCGGTTCACCCCTCCACTTT.

This clone turned up a few times. The chain couples TRBV7-3 to TRBJ2-1; no clear D gene. V lost 2 bases and J 5 bases, leaving 4 bases between the germline ends. There are 12 residues in the CDR3. Germline-derived CDR1 and CDR2 are SGHTA and FQGTGA. CDR3 sequence reads: CASSLGNNEQFF. In DNA form, the CDR3 reads TGTGCCAGCAGCTTAGGAAACAATGAGCAGTTCTTC.

The rearrangement uses TRBV5-1 and TRBJ2-5; 7 bases are a match to TRBD1. In germline, CDR1 is SGHRS, CDR2 YFSETQ. J gave up 1 base and V 4 bases, and 4 bases lay outside the gene matches. The CDR3 is 14 amino acids. The CDR3, as DNA: TGCGCCAGCAGCCTCCGACAGGGCCAAGAGACCCAGTACTTC. Amino acid sequence: CASSLRQGQETQYF.

The chain couples TRBV5-1 to TRBJ1-1; TRBD1 matches at 9 bases. This CDR3 contains 14 residues. Trimming cost V 2 bases and J 4 bases; bases outside gene matches: 3. The V gene's germline CDR1 is SGHRS and CDR2 YFSETQ. Here the CDR3 DNA reads TGCGCCAGCAGCTTACAGACAGGGGGCACTGAAGCTTTCTTT. Protein sequence: CASSLQTGGTEAFF.

The chain employs TRBV9 and TRBJ1-2, with D unclear. The CDR3 loop spans 14 amino acids. Trimming stripped 3 bases from V and 0 bases from J, with 9 bases between. CDR1 and CDR2 (germline): SGDLS, YYNGEE. The CDR3 DNA reads TGTGCCAGCAGCGCGTACAGATCTAACTATGGCTACACCTTC. The encoded protein is CASSAYRSNYGYTF.

The chain joins TRBV9 to TRBJ1-2, with D maybe TRBD1 (5 bases). V was pared by 4 bases and J by 2 bases, with 15 bases between. CDR1 and CDR2 from the germline V gene are SGDLS and YYNGEE. The CDR3 sequence is 15 residues long. The CDR3 loop reads CASSLRGGRNYGYTF. In nucleotides, the CDR3 is TGTGCCAGCAGCCTCCGGGGGGGTCGGAACTATGGCTACACCTTC.

The chain recombines TRBV29-1 with TRBJ2-2; no clear D gene. This CDR3 comprises 13 residues. Germline V gene lookup returns CDR1 SQVTM and CDR2 ANQGSEA. Between the trimmed V and J ends, which lost 7 bases and 3 bases, there was a span of 12 bases. The CDR3 sequence is CSGGFLDTGELFF. In nucleotides, the CDR3 is TGCAGCGGGGGATTTTTGGACACCGGGGAGCTGTTTTTT.

In nucleotides, the CDR3 is TGTGCCAGCAGCTTGGATGGGGGGACAGGCAACTATGGCTACACCTTC. Amino acid sequence: CASSLDGGTGNYGYTF. The chain has TRBV5-4 and TRBJ1-2; 8 positions agree with TRBD1. The V and J ends lost 0 bases and 2 bases, in that order; junction bases with no gene match: 6. The CDR3 is made up of 16 amino acids. The germline gives CDR1 SGHNT, CDR2 YYREEE (reference sequence).